These 7 T cell receptor beta chains came from one sample sequenced in a study of spatial heterogeneity in lung cancer. MiXCR, run by TCRdb on the 5' RACE reads, gives a single entry per CDR3 protein. The sample lists under 150,000 distinct CDR3 sequences, over 9% seen once, with around a sixth in the top ten. Specified time point: blood at routine non-recurrence follow-up after resection. Unsorted whole RNA of tumor, nontumor lung or frozen PBMC was sequenced. Sample: PBMCs, taken at follow-up. Source of these receptors: a male donor with early-stage non-small cell lung cancer.

The chain combines TRBV10-3 with TRBJ1-2; D possibly corresponds to TRBD1 (6 bases). Germline loops: CDR1 ENHRY, CDR2 SYGVKD. The V gene lost 2 bases and the J gene lost 9 bases, with 19 bases spanning the gap. The CDR3 runs 15 residues. The DNA of the CDR3 is TGTGCCATCAGTGAGACGGAGACGACAGGAGGCAGCTACACCTTC. The encoded protein is CAISETETTGGSYTF.

This clonotype was counted a few times. The chain combines TRBV5-1 with TRBJ2-3; 7 bases fit TRBD2. Germline V gene data show CDR1 as SGHRS and CDR2 as YFSETQ. This CDR3 spans 14 amino acids. The ends lost 4 bases at V and 7 bases at J; junction bases unmatched: 9. CDR3 residues: CASSAGLELNTQYF. For the CDR3, the DNA is TGCGCCAGCAGCGCCGGACTAGAGTTGAATACGCAGTATTTT.

This clonotype was seen ten or more times. J is TRBJ2-7 and V is TRBV29-1; D not resolved. The CDR3 loop spans 12 amino acids. The germline V gene encodes CDR1 SQVTM and CDR2 ANQGSEA. V lost 4 bases and J lost 7, with 14 bases in between. The CDR3 loop reads CSVARGSGEQYF. The CDR3 DNA reads as TGCAGCGTTGCTCGAGGTTCAGGAGAGCAGTACTTC.

Concerning this clonotype itself: This may arise from a read error, as a much more abundant clone is one base away. The CDR3 bases are TGCAGCATAGAGAAGCCAGATACGCAGTATTTT. It yields the protein CSIEKPDTQYF. V and J are TRBV29-1 and TRBJ2-3; D not resolved. CDR1 and CDR2 (germline): SQVTM, ANQGSEA. The CDR3 is made up of 11 amino acids. V lost 8 bases to trimming and J lost 4 bases, with 10 bases between them.

Ten or more counts support this clonotype. The chain has TRBV5-1 and TRBJ2-1; no definite D call. V lost 7 bases to trimming and J lost 7 bases, with 12 bases between them. The CDR3 length is 12 residues. The germline V gene has CDR1 SGHRS and CDR2 YFSETQ. CDR3: CASVDIGNEQFF. The CDR3 nucleotides read TGCGCCAGCGTCGACATTGGGAATGAGCAGTTCTTC.

The rearrangement joins TRBV6-2 or TRBV6-3 to TRBJ2-1, with TRBD2 matching 10 bases. With V trimmed by 2 bases and J by 5 bases, 3 bases remained unmatched. The CDR3 contains 15 residues. CDR1 and CDR2 (germline): MNHEY, SVGEGT. CDR3: CASSYMGTSDNEQFF. The CDR3, as DNA: TGTGCCAGCAGTTACATGGGGACTAGCGACAATGAGCAGTTCTTC.

The sample holds many counts of this clonotype. The gene calls are TRBV29-1 and TRBJ1-1, with TRBD1 as a possible D gene (5 bases). Per germline, CDR1 SQVTM and CDR2 ANQGSEA. The CDR3 extends over 13 amino acids. The V end lost 1 base, the J end lost 7 bases, and 13 bases lay between the germline ends. The CDR3 reads CSVEGAGPVEAFF. The CDR3 DNA is TGCAGCGTTGAAGGGGCAGGGCCGGTTGAAGCTTTCTTT.